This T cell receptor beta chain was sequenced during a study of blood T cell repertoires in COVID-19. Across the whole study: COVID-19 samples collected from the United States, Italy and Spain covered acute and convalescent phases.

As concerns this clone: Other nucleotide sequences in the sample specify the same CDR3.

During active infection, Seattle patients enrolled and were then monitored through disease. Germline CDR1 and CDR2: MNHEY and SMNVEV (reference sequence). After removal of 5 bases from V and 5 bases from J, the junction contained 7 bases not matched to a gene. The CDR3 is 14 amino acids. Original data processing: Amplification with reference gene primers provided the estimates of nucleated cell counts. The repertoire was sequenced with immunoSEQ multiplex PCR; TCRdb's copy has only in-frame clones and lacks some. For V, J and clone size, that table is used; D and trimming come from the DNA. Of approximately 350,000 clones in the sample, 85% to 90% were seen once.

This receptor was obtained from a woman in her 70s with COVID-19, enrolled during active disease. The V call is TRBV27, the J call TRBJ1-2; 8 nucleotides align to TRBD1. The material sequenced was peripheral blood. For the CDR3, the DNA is TGTGCCAGCAGTCCAGGGACAGGCCGTTATGGCTACACCTTC. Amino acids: CASSPGTGRYGYTF.